These T cell receptor beta chains were read from a single sample in a study of cytomegalovirus exposure and HLA in healthy donors. Assay: immunoSEQ multiplex PCR; the TCRdb copy retains only in-frame clones and omits some. The sample includes approximately 130,000 clones, approximately 10% of them seen just once. Sequences were obtained from PBMCs. These receptors originate from a woman aged 40 to 49 in good health and CMV-seropositive. Both conserved end residues are part of each CDR3. Each record gives: J gene, V gene, D gene, clone size, CDR3 protein, CDR3 DNA. D genes are given only for firm matches. Clone size is given for some rows only: seen once, a few or many times, or a class if the clone is expanded.

TRBJ2-5 | TRBV29-1 | TRBD2 | many | CSVAAGGGQETQYF | TGCAGCGTTGCAGCGGGGGGCGGTCAAGAGACCCAGTACTTC
TRBJ1-6 | TRBV15 | . | . | CATSPAGETPLHF | TGTGCCACCAGCCCGGCGGGGGAGACACCCCTCCACTTT
TRBJ1-4 | TRBV9 | TRBD1 | . | CASSIRDRGTSANEKLFF | TGTGCCAGCAGCATCCGGGACAGGGGAACTTCCGCTAATGAAAAACTGTTTTTT
TRBJ2-1 | TRBV9 | . | few | CASSVDGGSSYNEQFF | TGTGCCAGCAGCGTAGACGGGGGAAGCTCCTACAATGAGCAGTTCTTC
TRBJ1-1 | TRBV5-1 | TRBD1 | . | CASGPGQGRITEAFF | TGCGCCAGCGGCCCGGGACAGGGGCGCATCACTGAAGCTTTCTTT
TRBJ1-1 | TRBV5-1 | TRBD1 | . | CASSPLQGSMNTEAFF | TGCGCCAGCAGCCCCTTACAGGGGTCGATGAACACTGAAGCTTTCTTT
TRBJ1-2 | TRBV11-2 | TRBD1 | . | CASSLDPTGVGYTF | TGTGCCAGCAGCTTAGACCCGACAGGGGTTGGCTACACCTTC
TRBJ1-6 | TRBV2 | . | few | CASRAGVDSPLHF | TGTGCCAGCAGGGCAGGGGTGGATTCACCCCTCCACTTT
TRBJ1-5 | TRBV5-6 | TRBD1 | . | CASSLGAGGGNQPQHF | TGTGCCAGCAGCTTGGGTGCAGGGGGAGGCAATCAGCCCCAGCATTTT
TRBJ1-5 | TRBV6-8 | TRBD1 | few | CATYEGANQPQHF | TGTGCCACTTACGAGGGGGCCAATCAGCCCCAGCATTTT
TRBJ1-4 | TRBV11-2 | TRBD1 | . | CASSSGQGTKLFF | TGTGCCAGCAGCTCGGGACAGGGAACTAAACTGTTTTTT
TRBJ1-6 | TRBV9 | . | . | CASSVNLEGSPLHF | TGTGCCAGCAGCGTCAACCTGGAGGGTTCACCCCTCCACTTT
TRBJ2-5 | TRBV5-1 | . | few | CASSLGVGGIQETQYF | TGCGCCAGCAGCTTGGGAGTGGGGGGTATCCAAGAGACCCAGTACTTC
TRBJ1-4 | TRBV4-1 | . | . | CASSRTDREKLFF | TGCGCCAGCAGCCGGACAGATAGGGAAAAACTGTTTTTT
TRBJ2-7 | TRBV6-5 | . | . | CASSYSTGSSYEQYF | TGTGCCAGCAGTTACTCAACAGGGTCTTCCTACGAGCAGTACTTC
TRBJ1-4 | TRBV2 | . | . | CASSPGQGREKLFF | TGTGCCAGCAGTCCGGGACAAGGTCGCGAAAAACTGTTTTTT
TRBJ2-7 | TRBV5-4 | TRBD2 | . | CASSTLSGGTYEQYF | TGTGCCAGCAGCACGCTTAGCGGGGGTACCTACGAGCAGTACTTC
TRBJ2-7 | TRBV10-3 | TRBD1 | few | CAIRTATGGASEQYF | TGTGCCATCCGAACCGCGACAGGGGGTGCCTCTGAGCAGTACTTC
TRBJ2-3 | TRBV5-1 | . | once | CASSLNVQTDTQYF | TGCGCCAGCAGCTTGAACGTACAAACAGATACGCAGTATTTT
TRBJ2-7 | TRBV7-2 | . | . | CASSLGGGKYEQYF | TGTGCCAGCAGCCTAGGAGGAGGGAAGTACGAGCAGTACTTC
TRBJ1-6 | TRBV5-4 | TRBD1 | . | CASSYVGTDNSPLHF | TGTGCCAGCAGCTATGTCGGGACAGATAATTCACCCCTCCACTTT
TRBJ2-1 | TRBV4-2 | TRBD2 | few | CASSRTGTSGINEQFF | TGTGCCAGCAGCCGGACCGGGACTAGCGGGATCAATGAGCAGTTCTTC
TRBJ2-1 | TRBV7-9 | TRBD2 | . | CASRWGGDEQFF | TGTGCCAGCAGGTGGGGGGGGGATGAGCAGTTCTTC
TRBJ2-7 | TRBV11-2 | . | few | CASSLDRRREQYF | TGTGCCAGCAGCTTAGATCGGAGGCGCGAGCAGTACTTC
TRBJ1-1 | TRBV29-1 | TRBD1 | few | CSVSTGDTEAFF | TGCAGCGTTTCAACAGGGGACACTGAAGCTTTCTTT
TRBJ2-7 | TRBV7-8 | TRBD2 | few | CASSLGLAGTYEQYF | TGTGCCAGCAGCTTAGGACTAGCGGGGACCTACGAGCAGTACTTC
TRBJ1-5 | TRBV5-1 | . | . | CASSLDGGDQPQHF | TGCGCCAGCAGCTTGGATGGGGGCGATCAGCCCCAGCATTTT
TRBJ1-4 | TRBV19 | . | . | CATTRGLNEKLFF | TGTGCCACCACTCGGGGGTTGAATGAAAAACTGTTTTTT
TRBJ2-7 | TRBV25-1 | . | . | CASSSGWDTYEQYF | TGTGCCAGCAGTAGCGGGTGGGATACCTACGAGCAGTACTTC
TRBJ2-3 | TRBV7-2 | . | . | CASSLRTSTDTQYF | TGTGCCAGCAGCTTGAGGACTAGCACAGATACGCAGTATTTT
TRBJ1-2 | TRBV25-1 | TRBD1 | . | CASSDPRRDRGYGYTF | TGTGCCAGCAGTGATCCACGCCGGGACAGGGGCTATGGCTACACCTTC
TRBJ1-2 | TRBV6-1 | . | . | CASSEVGSAHYGYTF | TGTGCCAGCAGTGAAGTGGGCTCTGCTCACTATGGCTACACCTTC
TRBJ2-3 | TRBV6-5 | TRBD1 | . | CASRLQGADTQYF | TGTGCCAGCAGGCTACAGGGGGCAGATACGCAGTATTTT
TRBJ1-2 | TRBV21-1 | . | many | CASSKEEGSYGYTF | TGTGCCAGCAGCAAAGAGGAGGGGTCCTATGGCTACACCTTC
TRBJ2-1 | TRBV6-6 | . | few | CASGADIYNEQFF | TGTGCCAGCGGGGCCGACATTTACAATGAGCAGTTCTTC
TRBJ2-2 | TRBV5-5 | . | few | CASSLADRQGNTGELFF | TGTGCCAGCAGCTTGGCCGATAGGCAGGGGAACACCGGGGAGCTGTTTTTT
TRBJ2-1 | TRBV27 | TRBD1 | . | CASSLSGTGRSGNEQFF | TGTGCCAGCAGTTTATCAGGGACAGGTCGGAGTGGCAATGAGCAGTTCTTC
TRBJ1-2 | TRBV7-2 | . | . | CASSRGTVAGPSIF | TGTGCCAGCAGCCGAGGGACCGTGGCGGGACCCAGTATTTTC
TRBJ2-2 | TRBV10-1 | TRBD1 | . | CASSEGTVNTGELFF | TGCGCCAGCAGTGAGGGGACAGTGAACACCGGGGAGCTGTTTTTT
TRBJ2-5 | TRBV6-7 | TRBD2 | few | CASSYPYERGKQETQYF | TGTGCCAGCAGTTACCCCTATGAGCGGGGGAAACAAGAGACCCAGTACTTC